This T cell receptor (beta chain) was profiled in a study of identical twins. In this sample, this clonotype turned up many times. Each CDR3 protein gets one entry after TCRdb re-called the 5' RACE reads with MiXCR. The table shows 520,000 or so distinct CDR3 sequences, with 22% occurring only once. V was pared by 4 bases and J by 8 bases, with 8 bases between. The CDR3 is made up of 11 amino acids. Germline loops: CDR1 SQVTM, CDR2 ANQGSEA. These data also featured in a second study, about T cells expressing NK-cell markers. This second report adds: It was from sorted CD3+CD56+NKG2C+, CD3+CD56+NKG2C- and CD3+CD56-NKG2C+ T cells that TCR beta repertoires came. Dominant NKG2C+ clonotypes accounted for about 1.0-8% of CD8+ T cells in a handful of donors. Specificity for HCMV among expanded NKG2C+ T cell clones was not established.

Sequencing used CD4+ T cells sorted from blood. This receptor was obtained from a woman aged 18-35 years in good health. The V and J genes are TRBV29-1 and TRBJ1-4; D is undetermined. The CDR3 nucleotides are TGCAGCGTTGGGAGCGGAGAAAAACTGTTTTTT. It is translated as CSVGSGEKLFF.